This paragraph covers one T cell receptor beta chain sequence. This entry comes from a study of blood T cell repertoires in COVID-19. About the research overall: Samples came from the United States, Italy and Spain, spanning acute and convalescent COVID-19. The cDNA or gDNA used as material had been derived from T cells, B-cell-depleted T cells, or PBMCs.

Using immunoSEQ multiplex PCR, the repertoire was profiled, and TCRdb retains in-frame clones only, with some absent. This sample has under 350,000 clones, with approximately 86% found just once. CDR3 size: 14 residues. The germline V gene encodes CDR1 ENHRY and CDR2 SYGVKD. Germline trimming cut 11 bases from V and 4 bases from J; bases unmatched to any gene: 12. This clonotype was obtained from a young woman who had recovered from COVID-19. Sequenced input: PBMCs or T cells enriched from blood (not recorded which). This chain connects TRBV10-3 to TRBJ2-3; TRBD1 matches at 7 bases. The CDR3 sequence is CASMEGTVADTQYF. Here the CDR3 DNA reads TGTGCCTCTATGGAAGGGACAGTGGCAGATACGCAGTATTTT.